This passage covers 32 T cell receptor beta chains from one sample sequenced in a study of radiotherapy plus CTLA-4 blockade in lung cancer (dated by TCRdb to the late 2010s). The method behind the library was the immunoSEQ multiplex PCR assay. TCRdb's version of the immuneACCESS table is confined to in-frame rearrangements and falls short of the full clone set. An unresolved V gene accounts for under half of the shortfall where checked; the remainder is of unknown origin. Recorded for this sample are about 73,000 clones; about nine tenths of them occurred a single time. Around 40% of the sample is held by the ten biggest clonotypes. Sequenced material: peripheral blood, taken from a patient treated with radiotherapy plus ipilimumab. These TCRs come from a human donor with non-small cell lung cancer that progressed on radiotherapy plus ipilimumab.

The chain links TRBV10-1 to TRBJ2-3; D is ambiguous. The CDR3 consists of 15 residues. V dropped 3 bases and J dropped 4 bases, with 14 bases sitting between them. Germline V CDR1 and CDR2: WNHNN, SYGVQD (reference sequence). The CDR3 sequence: CASSDPGFNPDTQYF. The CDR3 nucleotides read TGCGCCAGCAGTGATCCGGGCTTTAATCCAGATACGCAGTATTTT.

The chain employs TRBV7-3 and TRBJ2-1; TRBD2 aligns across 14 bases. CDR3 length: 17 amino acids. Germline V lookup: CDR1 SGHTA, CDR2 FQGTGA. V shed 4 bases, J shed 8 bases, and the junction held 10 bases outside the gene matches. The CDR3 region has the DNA TGTGCCAGCAGCTCTCAAGAGGGACTAGCGGGAGTCCATGAGCAGTTCTTC. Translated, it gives CASSSQEGLAGVHEQFF.

The CDR3 DNA sequence: TGTGCCAGCAGCCCTAGCTGGGGTCAGAACACTGAAGCTTTCTTT. It codes for CASSPSWGQNTEAFF. V gene TRBV7-9 combines with J gene TRBJ1-1; D is unclear. V was pared by 5 bases and J by 1 base, with 14 bases between. The CDR3 runs to 15 residues. Germline-derived CDR1 and CDR2 are SEHNR and FQNEAQ (reference sequence). The complete variable domain, with remaining parts taken from reference TRBV7-9 and TRBJ1-1, reads DTGVSQNPRHKITKRGQNVTFRCDPISEHNRLYWYRQTLGQGPEFLTYFQNEAQLEKSRLLSDRFSAERPKGSFSTLEIQRTEQGDSAMYLCASSPSWGQNTEAFFGQGTRLTVV.

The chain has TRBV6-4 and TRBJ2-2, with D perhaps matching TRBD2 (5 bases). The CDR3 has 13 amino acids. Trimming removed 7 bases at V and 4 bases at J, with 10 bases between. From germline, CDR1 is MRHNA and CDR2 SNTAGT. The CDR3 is CASKLDTTGELFF. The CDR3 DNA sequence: TGTGCCAGCAAACTAGATACCACCGGGGAGCTGTTTTTT.

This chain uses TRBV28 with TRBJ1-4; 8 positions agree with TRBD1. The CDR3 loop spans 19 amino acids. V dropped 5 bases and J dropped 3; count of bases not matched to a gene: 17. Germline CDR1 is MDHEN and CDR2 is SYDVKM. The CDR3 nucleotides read TGTGCCAGCAGTCTATCACAGGGGACAGGAGGCGCGGCTAATGAAAAACTGTTTTTT. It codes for CASSLSQGTGGAANEKLFF. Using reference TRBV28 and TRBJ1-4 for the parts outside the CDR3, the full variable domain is DVKVTQSSRYLVKRTGEKVFLECVQDMDHENMFWYRQDPGLGLRLIYFSYDVKMKEKGDIPEGYSVSREKKERFSLILESASTNQTSMYLCASSLSQGTGGAANEKLFFGSGTQLSVL.

The CDR3 DNA reads as TGTGCCAGCAGCTTAGGCCTCTACAATGAGCAGTTCTTC. Amino acid sequence: CASSLGLYNEQFF. The chain has TRBV7-8 and TRBJ2-1, with D unclear. There are 13 residues in the CDR3. V was cut by 1 base and J by 3 bases, with 4 bases left in between. Per the germline V gene, CDR1 is SGHVS and CDR2 is FQNEAQ.

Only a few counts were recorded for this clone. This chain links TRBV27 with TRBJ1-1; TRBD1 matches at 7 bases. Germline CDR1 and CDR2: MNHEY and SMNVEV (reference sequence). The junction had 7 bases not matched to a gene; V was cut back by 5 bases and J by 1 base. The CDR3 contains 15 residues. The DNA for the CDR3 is TGTGCCAGCAGTCCCCGGACAGGCCGGAACACTGAAGCTTTCTTT. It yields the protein CASSPRTGRNTEAFF.

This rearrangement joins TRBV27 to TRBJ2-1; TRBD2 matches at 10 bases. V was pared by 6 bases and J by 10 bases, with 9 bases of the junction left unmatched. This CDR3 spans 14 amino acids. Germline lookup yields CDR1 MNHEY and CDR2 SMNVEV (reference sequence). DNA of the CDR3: TGTGCCAGCAGCCGCCTAGCGGGAGAGGAGGAGCAGTTCTTC. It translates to CASSRLAGEEEQFF.

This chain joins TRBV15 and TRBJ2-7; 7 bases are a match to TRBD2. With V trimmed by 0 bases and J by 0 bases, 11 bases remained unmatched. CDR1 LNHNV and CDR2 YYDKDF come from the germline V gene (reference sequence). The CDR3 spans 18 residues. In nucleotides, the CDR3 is TGTGCCACCAGCAGAGAGGGGGTCGGAGCGGGGATCTCCTACGAGCAGTACTTC. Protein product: CATSREGVGAGISYEQYF.

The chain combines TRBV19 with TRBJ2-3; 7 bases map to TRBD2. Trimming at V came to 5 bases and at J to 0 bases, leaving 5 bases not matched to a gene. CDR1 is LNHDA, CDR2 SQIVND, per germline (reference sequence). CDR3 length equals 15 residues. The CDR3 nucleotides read TGTGCCAGTAGTGCACTAGCGACTAGCACAGATACGCAGTATTTT. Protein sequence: CASSALATSTDTQYF.

CDR3 amino acids: CASSSVGFSSTDTQYF. Written as DNA, the CDR3 is TGTGCCAGCAGCTCGGTGGGGTTTTCTAGCACAGATACGCAGTATTTT. J is TRBJ2-3 and V is TRBV28; D uncertain. The CDR3 covers 16 residues. Germline CDR1 and CDR2: MDHEN and SYDVKM. The germline V and J ends were trimmed by 6 bases and 0 bases, with 16 bases remaining between them.

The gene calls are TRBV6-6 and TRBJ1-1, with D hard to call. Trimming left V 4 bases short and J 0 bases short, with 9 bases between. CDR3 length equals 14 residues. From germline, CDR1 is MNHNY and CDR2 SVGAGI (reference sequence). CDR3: CASSLSRMNTEAFF. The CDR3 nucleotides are TGTGCCAGCAGTTTATCCAGAATGAACACTGAAGCTTTCTTT.

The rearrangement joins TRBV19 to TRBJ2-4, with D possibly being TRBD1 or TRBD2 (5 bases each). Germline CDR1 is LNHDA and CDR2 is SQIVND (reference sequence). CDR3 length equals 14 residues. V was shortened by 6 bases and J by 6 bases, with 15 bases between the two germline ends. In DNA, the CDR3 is TGTGCCAGTAGAATTACAGGAGGCGGAAACATTCAGTACTTC. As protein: CASRITGGGNIQYF.

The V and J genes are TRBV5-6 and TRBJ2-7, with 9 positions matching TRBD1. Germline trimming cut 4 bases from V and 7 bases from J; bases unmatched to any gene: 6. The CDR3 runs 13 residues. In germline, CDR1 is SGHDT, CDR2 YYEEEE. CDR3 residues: CASSEVTGGEQYV. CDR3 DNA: TGTGCCAGCAGCGAAGTGACAGGGGGGGAGCAGTACGTC.

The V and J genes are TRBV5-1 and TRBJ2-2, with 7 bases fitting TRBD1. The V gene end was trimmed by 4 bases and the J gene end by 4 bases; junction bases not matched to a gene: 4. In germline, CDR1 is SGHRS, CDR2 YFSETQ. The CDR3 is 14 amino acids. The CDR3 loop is CASSGGQPTGELFF. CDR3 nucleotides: TGCGCCAGCAGCGGGGGACAGCCCACCGGGGAGCTGTTTTTT. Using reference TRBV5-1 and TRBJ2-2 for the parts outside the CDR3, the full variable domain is KAGVTQTPRYLIKTRGQQVTLSCSPISGHRSVSWYQQTPGQGLQFLFEYFSETQRNKGNFPGRFSGRQFSNSRSEMNVSTLELGDSALYLCASSGGQPTGELFFGEGSRLTVL.

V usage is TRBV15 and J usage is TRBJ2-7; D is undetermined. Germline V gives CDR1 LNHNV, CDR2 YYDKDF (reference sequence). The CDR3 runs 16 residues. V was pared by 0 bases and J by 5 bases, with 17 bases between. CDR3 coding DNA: TGTGCCACCAGCAGAGATCTTGGGTCCGGGTTCCACGAGCAGTACGTC. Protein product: CATSRDLGSGFHEQYV.

DNA for the CDR3: TGCGCCAGCACAGGGACTTACTACGAGCAGTACGTC. Translating it yields CASTGTYYEQYV. This chain links TRBV10-1 with TRBJ2-7; tentative D call: TRBD2 (6 bases). V was cut by 7 bases and J by 3 bases, with 10 bases left in between. Germline-derived CDR1 and CDR2 are WNHNN and SYGVQD (reference sequence). This CDR3 has 12 amino acids.

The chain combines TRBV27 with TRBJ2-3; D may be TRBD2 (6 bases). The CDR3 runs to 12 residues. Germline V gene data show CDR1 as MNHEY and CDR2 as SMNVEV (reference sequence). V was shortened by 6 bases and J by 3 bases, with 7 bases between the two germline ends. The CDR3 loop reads CASRTRTDTQYF. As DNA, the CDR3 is TGTGCCAGCAGGACTAGAACAGATACGCAGTATTTT.

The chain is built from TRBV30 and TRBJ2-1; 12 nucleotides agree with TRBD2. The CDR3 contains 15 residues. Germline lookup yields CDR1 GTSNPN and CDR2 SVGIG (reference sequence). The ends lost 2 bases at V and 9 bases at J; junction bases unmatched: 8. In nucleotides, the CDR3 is TGTGCCTGGAGTCCGCGACTAGCGGGAGTCATTGAGCAGTTCTTC. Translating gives CAWSPRLAGVIEQFF.

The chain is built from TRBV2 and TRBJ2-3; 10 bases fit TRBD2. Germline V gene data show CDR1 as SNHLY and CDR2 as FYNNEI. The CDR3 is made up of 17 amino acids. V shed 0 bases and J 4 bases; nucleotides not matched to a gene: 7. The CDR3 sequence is CASSEATSGTLADTQYF. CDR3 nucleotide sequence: TGTGCCAGCAGTGAAGCAACTAGCGGGACCTTGGCAGATACGCAGTATTTT.

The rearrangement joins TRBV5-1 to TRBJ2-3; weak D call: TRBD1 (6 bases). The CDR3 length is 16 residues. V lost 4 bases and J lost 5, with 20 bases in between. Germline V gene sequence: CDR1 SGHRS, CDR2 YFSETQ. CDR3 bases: TGCGCCAGCAGCACCTCCACAGGGCTAGGTGGAGATACGCAGTATTTT. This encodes CASSTSTGLGGDTQYF.

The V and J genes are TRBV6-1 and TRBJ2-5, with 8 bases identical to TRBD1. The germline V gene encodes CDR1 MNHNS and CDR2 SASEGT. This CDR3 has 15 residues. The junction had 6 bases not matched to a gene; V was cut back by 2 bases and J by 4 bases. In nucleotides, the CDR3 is TGTGCCAGCAGTGAATTTCGGACAGGGACAGAGACCCAGTACTTC. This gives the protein CASSEFRTGTETQYF.

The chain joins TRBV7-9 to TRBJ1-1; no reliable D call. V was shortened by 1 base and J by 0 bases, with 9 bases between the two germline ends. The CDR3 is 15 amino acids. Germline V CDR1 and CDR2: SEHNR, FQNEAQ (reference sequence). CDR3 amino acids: CASSLVGYMNTEAFF. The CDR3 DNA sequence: TGTGCCAGCAGCTTAGTAGGTTATATGAACACTGAAGCTTTCTTT.

This chain's CDR3 is CASSLLGSGQETQYF. In DNA, the CDR3 is TGTGCCAGCAGTTTATTGGGTAGCGGGCAAGAGACCCAGTACTTC. V gene TRBV27 combines with J gene TRBJ2-5; 7 bases are shared with TRBD2. The CDR3 is 15 residues long. Germline-derived CDR1 and CDR2 are MNHEY and SMNVEV (reference sequence). Trimming at V came to 1 base and at J to 2 bases, leaving 4 bases not matched to a gene.

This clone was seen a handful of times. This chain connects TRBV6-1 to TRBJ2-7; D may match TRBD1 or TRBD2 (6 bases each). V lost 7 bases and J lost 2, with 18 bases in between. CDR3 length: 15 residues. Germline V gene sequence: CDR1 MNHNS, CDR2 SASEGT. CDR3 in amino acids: CASTEAGTSTYEQYF. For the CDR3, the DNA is TGTGCCAGCACTGAGGCGGGGACATCTACCTACGAGCAGTACTTC.

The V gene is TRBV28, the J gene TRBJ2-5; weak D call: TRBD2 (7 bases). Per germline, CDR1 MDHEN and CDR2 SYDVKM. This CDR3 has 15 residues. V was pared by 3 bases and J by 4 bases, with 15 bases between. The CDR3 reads CASSFPRGQGETQYF. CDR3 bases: TGTGCCAGCAGTTTCCCGCGGGGGCAGGGAGAGACCCAGTACTTC.

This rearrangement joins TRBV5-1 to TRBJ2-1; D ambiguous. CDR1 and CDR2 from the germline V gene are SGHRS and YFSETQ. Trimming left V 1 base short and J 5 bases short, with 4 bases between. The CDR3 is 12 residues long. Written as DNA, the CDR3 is TGCGCCAGCAGCTTGCAAGACAATGAGCAGTTCTTC. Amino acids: CASSLQDNEQFF.

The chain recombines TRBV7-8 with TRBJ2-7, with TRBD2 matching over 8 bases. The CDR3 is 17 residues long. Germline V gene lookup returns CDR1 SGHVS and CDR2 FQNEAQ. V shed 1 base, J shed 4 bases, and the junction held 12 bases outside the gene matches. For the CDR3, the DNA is TGTGCCAGCAGCTTAGACGTGTGGGCGGGAGGTAGATACGAGCAGTACTTC. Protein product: CASSLDVWAGGRYEQYF.

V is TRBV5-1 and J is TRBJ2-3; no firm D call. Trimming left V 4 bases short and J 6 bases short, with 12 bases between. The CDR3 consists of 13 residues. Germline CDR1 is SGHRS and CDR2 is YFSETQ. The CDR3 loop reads CASSPTGLDTQYF. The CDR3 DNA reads TGCGCCAGCAGCCCTACTGGTTTGGATACGCAGTATTTT.

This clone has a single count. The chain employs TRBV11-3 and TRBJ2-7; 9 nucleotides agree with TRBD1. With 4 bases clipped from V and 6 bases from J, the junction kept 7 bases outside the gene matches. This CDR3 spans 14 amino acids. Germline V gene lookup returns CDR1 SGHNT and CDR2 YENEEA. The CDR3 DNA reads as TGTGCCAGCAGCTCCCGGACAGGGGCCAGCGAGCAGTACTTC. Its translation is CASSSRTGASEQYF.

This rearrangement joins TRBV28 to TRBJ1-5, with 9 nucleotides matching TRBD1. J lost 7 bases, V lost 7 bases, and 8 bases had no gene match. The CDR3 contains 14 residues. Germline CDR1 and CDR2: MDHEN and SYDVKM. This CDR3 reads CASNLGTGHQPQHF. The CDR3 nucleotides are TGTGCCAGCAACCTCGGGACAGGGCACCAGCCCCAGCATTTT.

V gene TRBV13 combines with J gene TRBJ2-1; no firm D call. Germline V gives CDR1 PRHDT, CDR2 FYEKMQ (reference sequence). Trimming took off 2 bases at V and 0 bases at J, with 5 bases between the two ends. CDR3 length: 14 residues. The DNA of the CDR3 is TGTGCCAGCAGCTTATCCCGCTCCTACAATGAGCAGTTCTTC. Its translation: CASSLSRSYNEQFF.